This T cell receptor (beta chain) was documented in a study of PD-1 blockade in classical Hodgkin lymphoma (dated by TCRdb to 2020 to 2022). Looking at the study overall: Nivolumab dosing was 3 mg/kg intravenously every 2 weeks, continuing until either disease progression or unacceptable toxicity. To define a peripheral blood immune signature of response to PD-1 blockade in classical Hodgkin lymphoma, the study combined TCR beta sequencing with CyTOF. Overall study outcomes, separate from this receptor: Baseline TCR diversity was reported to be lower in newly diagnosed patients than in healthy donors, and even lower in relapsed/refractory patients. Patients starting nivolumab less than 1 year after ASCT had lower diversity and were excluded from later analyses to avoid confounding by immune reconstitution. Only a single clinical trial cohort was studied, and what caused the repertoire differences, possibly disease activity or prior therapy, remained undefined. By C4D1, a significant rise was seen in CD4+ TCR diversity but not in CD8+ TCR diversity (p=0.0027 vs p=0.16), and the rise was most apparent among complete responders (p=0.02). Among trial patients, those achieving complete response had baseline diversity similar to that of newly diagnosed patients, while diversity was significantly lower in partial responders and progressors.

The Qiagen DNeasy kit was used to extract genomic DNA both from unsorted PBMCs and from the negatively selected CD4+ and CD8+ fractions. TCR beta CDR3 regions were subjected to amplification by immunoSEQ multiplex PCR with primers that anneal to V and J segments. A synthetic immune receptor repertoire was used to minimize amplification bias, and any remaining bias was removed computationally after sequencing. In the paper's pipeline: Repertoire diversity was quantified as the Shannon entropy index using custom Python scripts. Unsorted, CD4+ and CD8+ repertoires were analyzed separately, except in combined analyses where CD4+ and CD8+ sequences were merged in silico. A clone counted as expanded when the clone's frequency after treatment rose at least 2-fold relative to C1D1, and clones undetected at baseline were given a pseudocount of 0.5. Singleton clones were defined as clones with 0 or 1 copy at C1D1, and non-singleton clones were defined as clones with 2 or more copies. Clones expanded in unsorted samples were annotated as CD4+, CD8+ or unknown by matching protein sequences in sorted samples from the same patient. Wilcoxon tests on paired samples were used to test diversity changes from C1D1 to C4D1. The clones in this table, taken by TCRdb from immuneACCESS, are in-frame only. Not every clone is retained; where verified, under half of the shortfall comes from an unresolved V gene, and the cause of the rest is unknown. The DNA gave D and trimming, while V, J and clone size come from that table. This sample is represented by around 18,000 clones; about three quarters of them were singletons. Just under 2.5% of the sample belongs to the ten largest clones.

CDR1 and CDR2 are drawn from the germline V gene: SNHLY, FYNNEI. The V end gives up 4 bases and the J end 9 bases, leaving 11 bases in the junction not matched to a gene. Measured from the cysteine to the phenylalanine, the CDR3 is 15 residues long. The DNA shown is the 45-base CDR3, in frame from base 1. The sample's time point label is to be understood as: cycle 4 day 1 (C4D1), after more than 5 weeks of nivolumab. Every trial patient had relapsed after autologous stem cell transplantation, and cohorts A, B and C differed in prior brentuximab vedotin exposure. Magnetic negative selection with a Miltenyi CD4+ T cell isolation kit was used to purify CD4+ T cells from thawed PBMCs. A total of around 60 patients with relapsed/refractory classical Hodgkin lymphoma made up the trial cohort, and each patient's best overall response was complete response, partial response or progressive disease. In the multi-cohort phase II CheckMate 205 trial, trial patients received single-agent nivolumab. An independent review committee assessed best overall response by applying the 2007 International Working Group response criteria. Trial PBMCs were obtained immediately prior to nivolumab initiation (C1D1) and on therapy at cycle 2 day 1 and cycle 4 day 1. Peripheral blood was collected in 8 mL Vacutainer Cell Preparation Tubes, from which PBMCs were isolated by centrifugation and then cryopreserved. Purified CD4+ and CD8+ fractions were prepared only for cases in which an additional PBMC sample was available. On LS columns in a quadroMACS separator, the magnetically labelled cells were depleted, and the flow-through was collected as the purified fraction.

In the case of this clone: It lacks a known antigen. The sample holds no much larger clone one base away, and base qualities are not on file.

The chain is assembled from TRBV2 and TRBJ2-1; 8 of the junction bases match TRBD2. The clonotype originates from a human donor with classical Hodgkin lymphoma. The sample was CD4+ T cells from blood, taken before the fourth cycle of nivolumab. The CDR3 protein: CASSGLARGASEQFF. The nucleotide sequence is TGTGCCAGCAGTGGACTTGCGCGGGGGGCGAGTGAGCAGTTCTTC.